These 16 T cell receptor beta chains came from one sample sequenced in a study of cytomegalovirus exposure and HLA in healthy donors (dated by TCRdb to 2016 to 2017). Library preparation employed the immunoSEQ multiplex PCR assay. For the multiplex PCR, a mixture combining 60 forward primers for TCR Vbeta segments and 13 reverse primers for TCR Jbeta segments was used. The immuneACCESS repertoire file appears here via TCRdb, limited to in-frame rearrangements. These files lack a portion of the clones; in checked studies, under half of the deficit traces to unresolved V genes, and the cause of the others is not known. The sample profile shows about 150,000 clones; 79% of them were found once. The ten largest clones take up 6.3% of the sample. The sample consisted of PBMCs. The receptors originated from a man aged 50-59 years in good health and CMV-seropositive.

About this clone: A read error may account for a junction end that differs from germline. V usage is TRBV7-9 and J usage is TRBJ2-7, with 8 positions matching TRBD2. The CDR3 loop spans 16 amino acids. Per germline, CDR1 SEHNR and CDR2 FQNEAQ (reference sequence). The CDR3 loop reads CSSTKSGGLTSYEQYF. CDR3 sequence (DNA): TGTTCCAGCACCAAAAGCGGGGGACTTACCTCCTACGAGCAGTACTTC.

In the case of this clone: The junction does not match germline at one end; this may be a read error. This sequence joins TRBV7-9 and TRBJ1-5, with 12 bases matching TRBD1. The CDR3 extends over 16 amino acids. Germline V gives CDR1 SEHNR, CDR2 FQNEAQ (reference sequence). DNA of the CDR3: TGTTCCAGCAGCTTAGTTGGGACAGGGGGCGATCAGCCCCAGCATTTT. Residues: CSSSLVGTGGDQPQHF.

The chain is built from TRBV28 and TRBJ2-7; 8 bases line up with TRBD1. The CDR3 spans 16 residues. Losses at the gene ends were 6 bases for V and 0 bases for J; bases not matched to a gene: 10. Germline V gives CDR1 MDHEN, CDR2 SYDVKM. The CDR3 here is CASRTIPRGLSYEQYF. The DNA for the CDR3 is TGTGCCAGCAGAACAATTCCCAGGGGGCTCTCCTACGAGCAGTACTTC.

V is TRBV10-3 and J is TRBJ1-6; TRBD1 matches at 9 bases. Germline trimming cut 9 bases from V and 8 bases from J; bases unmatched to any gene: 5. Germline V gives CDR1 ENHRY, CDR2 SYGVKD. The CDR3 contains 13 residues. The CDR3 DNA reads as TGTGCCATATCGGACAGGGGCCATTCACCCCTCCACTTT. It is translated as CAISDRGHSPLHF.

The chain carries TRBV10-3 and TRBJ1-1, with a possible D match to TRBD1 (5 bases). CDR3 length: 14 amino acids. Germline assignment: CDR1 ENHRY and CDR2 SYGVKD. Trimming shortened V by 6 bases and J by 1 base, and 12 bases separated the two germline ends. The CDR3 sequence is CAIRTSGGNTEAFF. CDR3 DNA sequence: TGTGCCATCAGAACGTCGGGGGGGAACACTGAAGCTTTCTTT.

The rearrangement uses TRBV7-9 and TRBJ2-3; the D is unclear. V gave up 5 bases and J gave up 3 bases, with 9 bases separating them. This CDR3 comprises 13 residues. Germline CDR1 reads SEHNR; CDR2 reads FQNEAQ (reference sequence). The CDR3 sequence: CASSPFGTDTQYF. CDR3 nucleotide sequence: TGTGCCAGCAGCCCTTTCGGGACAGATACGCAGTATTTT.

The J gene is TRBJ1-2, the V gene TRBV19; D is ambiguous. V lost 8 bases, J lost 1 base, and 11 bases lay in between. CDR3 length equals 13 residues. Germline CDR1 and CDR2: LNHDA and SQIVND (reference sequence). The CDR3 DNA follows: TGTGCCAGTTTTAGTCGGGATAACTATGGCTACACCTTC. Amino acids: CASFSRDNYGYTF.

V and J are TRBV19 and TRBJ2-7; 7 bases agree with TRBD1. The CDR3 covers 14 residues. V was clipped by 7 bases and J by 0 bases; unmatched bases: 6. Germline-derived CDR1 and CDR2 are LNHDA and SQIVND (reference sequence). This CDR3 reads CASTGTVNSYEQYF. In DNA form, the CDR3 reads TGTGCCAGTACCGGGACAGTCAACTCCTACGAGCAGTACTTC.

The CDR3 loop is CASSPGASDEQYF. For the CDR3, the DNA is TGTGCCAGCTCACCAGGGGCATCGGACGAGCAGTACTTC. This chain connects TRBV18 to TRBJ2-7; tentatively, D is TRBD1 (5 bases). The CDR3 is made up of 13 amino acids. Germline V lookup: CDR1 KGHSH, CDR2 LQKENI. V was trimmed by 2 bases and J by 5 bases, leaving 10 bases between them.

The rearrangement uses TRBV28 and TRBJ1-3; weak D call: TRBD1 (6 bases). V lost 5 bases, J lost 3 bases, and 14 bases lay in between. There are 15 residues in the CDR3. Germline CDR1 MDHEN, CDR2 SYDVKM. The CDR3 sequence: CASSQQQGIGNTIYF. For the CDR3, the DNA is TGTGCCAGCAGTCAACAACAGGGAATTGGAAACACCATATATTTT.

In this sample, this clone turned up a few times. The J gene is TRBJ1-5, the V gene TRBV30; the match to TRBD1 covers 7 bases. CDR1 and CDR2 (germline): GTSNPN, SVGIG (reference sequence). Germline trimming cut 3 bases from V and 7 bases from J; bases unmatched to any gene: 9. The CDR3 is made up of 14 amino acids. The CDR3 coding sequence is TGTGCCTGGAGCCAAGGGGGCGGGTTGCAGCCCCAGCATTTT. Its protein is CAWSQGGGLQPQHF. The full variable domain, with the rest looked up from reference TRBV30 and TRBJ1-5, is SQTIHQWPATLVQPVGSPLSLECTVEGTSNPNLYWYRQAAGRGLQLLFYSVGIGQISSEVPQNLSASRPQDRQFILSSKKLLLSDSGFYLCAWSQGGGLQPQHFGDGTRLSIL.

The gene calls are TRBV6-4 and TRBJ2-3; a weak D match, TRBD2 (6 bases). Looked up from germline, CDR1 is MRHNA and CDR2 is SNTAGT. Trimming stripped 6 bases from V and 0 bases from J, with 13 bases between. The CDR3 has 15 amino acids. CDR3 amino acids: CASRVSGSSTDTQYF. DNA for the CDR3: TGTGCCAGCAGGGTTAGCGGAAGTAGCACAGATACGCAGTATTTT.

This clone showed up just a few times. The chain couples TRBV14 to TRBJ2-7; the D gene is possibly TRBD2 (6 bases). From germline, CDR1 is SGHDN and CDR2 FVKESK. Between the trimmed V and J ends, which lost 3 bases and 9 bases, there was a span of 15 bases. CDR3 length: 13 residues. The DNA of the CDR3 is TGTGCCAGCAGCCAGACGGACGGGACTGGGCAGTACTTC. It codes for CASSQTDGTGQYF.

V usage is TRBV2 and J usage is TRBJ2-5, with 7 bases identical to TRBD2. With the DNA end fitting TRBJ2-7 better, the J assignment may be wrong. The CDR3 has 13 amino acids. Germline V gene lookup returns CDR1 SNHLY and CDR2 FYNNEI. The CDR3 DNA follows: TGTGCCAGCAATTTATGGGGGGGGAACGAGCAGTACTTC. It encodes CASNLWGGNEQYF.

The chain joins TRBV9 to TRBJ2-5, with 10 positions matching TRBD2. This CDR3 contains 14 residues. Germline V lookup: CDR1 SGDLS, CDR2 YYNGEE. Trimming cost V 3 bases and J 2 bases; bases outside gene matches: 1. For the CDR3, the DNA is TGTGCCAGCAGCGCGGGACTAGCGCAAGAGACCCAGTACTTC. Translating gives CASSAGLAQETQYF.

The chain recombines TRBV30 with TRBJ1-2; D gene uncertain. Between the trimmed V and J ends, which lost 3 bases and 5 bases, there was a span of 16 bases. The germline gives CDR1 GTSNPN, CDR2 SVGIG (reference sequence). CDR3 length: 14 amino acids. The DNA for the CDR3 is TGTGCCTGGAGGCAAGTGGCAGTATCTTATGGCTACACCTTC. Translation gives CAWRQVAVSYGYTF. Looking up the rest from reference TRBV30 and TRBJ1-2 gives the full variable domain: SQTIHQWPATLVQPVGSPLSLECTVEGTSNPNLYWYRQAAGRGLQLLFYSVGIGQISSEVPQNLSASRPQDRQFILSSKKLLLSDSGFYLCAWRQVAVSYGYTFGSGTRLTVV.